This T cell receptor (beta chain) was recorded in a study of blood T cell repertoires in COVID-19. Profiled with immunoSEQ multiplex PCR; TCRdb holds only in-frame clones, not every one. The table lists some 67,000 clones, more than 75% of them singletons. The germline V gene encodes CDR1 LGHNA and CDR2 YNFKEQ. The CDR3 spans 14 residues. V dropped 1 base and J dropped 9; count of bases not matched to a gene: 5. Sequencing was done on a sample of peripheral blood. The rearrangement uses TRBV4-2 and TRBJ2-1; 8 bases align to TRBD1. This sequence originates from a woman aged 55-70 years with acute or convalescent COVID-19. Here the CDR3 reads CASSQVGQVGEQFF. In DNA form, the CDR3 reads TGTGCCAGCAGCCAAGTGGGACAGGTAGGTGAGCAGTTCTTC.